The 17 T cell receptor beta chains listed next were all sequenced from one sample in a study of T cells in Graves' hyperthyroidism and ophthalmopathy. Authors of the study amplified TCR beta CDR3 regions from RNA transcripts. TCR CDR3 underwent first-round RT-PCR with the HTBI primer set. From the multiplex PCR reads, TCRdb called clonotypes with MiXCR, one entry per CDR3 protein. The table has 400,000 to 500,000 distinct CDR3 sequences, approximately 14% seen once. Material for sequencing was blood. These receptors were taken from a man between 18 and 35 years old with Graves' ophthalmopathy.

This clonotype has at least ten counts. V is TRBV4-1 and J is TRBJ2-7, with 9 bases that match TRBD2. The CDR3 is made up of 17 amino acids. V dropped 1 base and J dropped 2; count of bases not matched to a gene: 9. Germline V gives CDR1 MGHRA, CDR2 YSYEKL. Written as DNA, the CDR3 is TGCGCCAGCAGCCAAGCATCTCTAGCGGGAACAGCCTACGAGCAGTACTTC. Protein: CASSQASLAGTAYEQYF.

Only one count was recorded for this clonotype. One end of the junction fails to match germline, which may point to a read error. This chain connects TRBV10-3 to TRBJ1-5; 7 bases map to TRBD1. The CDR3 length is 15 residues. Germline V lookup: CDR1 ENHRY, CDR2 SYGVKD. The CDR3 here is CATSESGDRGQPQHF. Written as DNA, the CDR3 is TGTGCCACCAGTGAGTCCGGGGACAGAGGCCAGCCCCAGCATTTT.

This clonotype was counted between two and nine times. CDR3 in amino acids: CASSYSGTSTDTQYF. The CDR3 DNA is TGTGCCAGCAGTTACTCCGGGACAAGCACAGATACGCAGTATTTT. The V and J genes are TRBV6-1 and TRBJ2-3; TRBD1 might be the D (6 bases). V was pared by 5 bases and J by 0 bases, with 12 bases between. The CDR3 extends over 15 amino acids. The germline CDR1 and CDR2 sequences are MNHNS and SASEGT.

To note about this clonotype: A much larger clonotype is one base distant, so this may be a read error. The chain couples TRBV7-9 to TRBJ2-7, with TRBD1 matching 8 bases. V lost 4 bases to trimming and J lost 6 bases; unmatched junction nucleotides: 2. Germline loops: CDR1 SEHNR, CDR2 FQNEAQ (reference sequence). The CDR3 is made up of 12 amino acids. The CDR3 DNA reads TGTGCCAGCAGCTGGACAGGGATCGAGCAGTACTTC. Translated, it gives CASSWTGIEQYF.

About this clonotype: A read error may explain this, as a much larger clone is one base away. The chain recombines TRBV24-1 with TRBJ2-3; 9 bases agree with TRBD1. Losses at the gene ends were 5 bases for V and 2 bases for J; bases not matched to a gene: 13. The V gene's germline CDR1 is KGHDR and CDR2 SFDVKD. The CDR3 totals 18 residues. CDR3 DNA sequence: TGTGCCACCAGTGCCCCCTGGGGGGGACAGGGTTACACAGATACGCAGTATTTT. Translation: CATSAPWGGQGYTDTQYF.

This chain connects TRBV14 to TRBJ2-2; D gene uncertain. The V gene lost 1 base and the J gene lost 5 bases, with 8 bases spanning the gap. Per the germline V gene, CDR1 is SGHDN and CDR2 is FVKESK. This CDR3 spans 14 amino acids. The CDR3 DNA follows: TGTGCCAGCAGCCAAGTTTTGGTTACCGGGGAGCTGTTTTTT. As protein: CASSQVLVTGELFF.

This clonotype was seen ten or more times. The CDR3 sequence is CASSENSGGQETQYF. The CDR3 region has the DNA TGTGCCAGCAGTGAGAATAGCGGGGGACAAGAGACCCAGTACTTC. The chain recombines TRBV2 with TRBJ2-5; 9 bases align to TRBD2. V was clipped by 3 bases and J by 2 bases; unmatched bases: 4. The germline V gene has CDR1 SNHLY and CDR2 FYNNEI. This CDR3 has 15 residues.

This chain joins TRBV19 and TRBJ1-2; no clear D gene. V was cut by 1 base and J by 4 bases, with 7 bases left in between. The CDR3 loop spans 13 amino acids. Germline CDR1 reads LNHDA; CDR2 reads SQIVND (reference sequence). CDR3 DNA sequence: TGTGCCAGTAGTATAGCGGCAGCCTATGGCTACACCTTC. Its protein is CASSIAAAYGYTF.

The CDR3 sequence: CASSFEGLEREGYEQYF. Here the CDR3 DNA reads TGTGCCAGCAGTTTTGAGGGGCTCGAGCGGGAGGGCTACGAGCAGTACTTC. The chain uses TRBV2 and TRBJ2-7; 10 bases agree with TRBD2. This CDR3 comprises 17 residues. V dropped 5 bases and J dropped 3; count of bases not matched to a gene: 13. Germline V CDR1 and CDR2: SNHLY, FYNNEI.

In this sample, this clonotype turned up many times. The rearrangement uses TRBV18 and TRBJ2-7; no clear D. Trimming removed 2 bases at V and 5 bases at J, with 4 bases between. The CDR3 sequence is 11 residues long. Germline V gene data show CDR1 as KGHSH and CDR2 as LQKENI. DNA of the CDR3: TGTGCCAGCTCACCAAAGAACGAGCAGTACTTC. This encodes CASSPKNEQYF.

This sequence joins TRBV11-3 and TRBJ2-2; no firm D call. V lost 5 bases to trimming and J lost 13 bases, with 17 bases between them. The CDR3 consists of 13 residues. CDR1 and CDR2 (germline): SGHNT, YENEEA. CDR3 DNA sequence: TGTGCCAGCAGCCCGGGCTCTGGAAAGGGGCTGTTTTTT. Its translation is CASSPGSGKGLFF.

This clonotype was picked up many times. CDR3 loop: CASSPRDPQNGYTF. Written as DNA, the CDR3 is TGCGCCAGCAGCCCCCGGGACCCGCAGAATGGCTACACCTTC. This chain joins TRBV5-1 and TRBJ1-2; possibly TRBD1 for D (5 bases). The ends were cut back, 4 bases at V and 6 bases at J, with 16 bases in the middle. The CDR3 consists of 14 residues. The V gene's germline CDR1 is SGHRS and CDR2 YFSETQ.

This chain links TRBV4-1 with TRBJ1-2; D possibly corresponds to TRBD1 (5 bases). The germline V and J ends were trimmed by 0 bases and 7 bases, with 15 bases remaining between them. The CDR3 consists of 15 residues. Germline V CDR1 and CDR2: MGHRA, YSYEKL. CDR3 residues: CASSQDSAGSVGYTF. The CDR3 nucleotides are TGCGCCAGCAGCCAAGATAGCGCAGGGAGTGTTGGCTACACCTTC.

The CDR3 protein is CATSSEQGRNSPLHF. CDR3 bases: TGTGCCACCAGCAGTGAACAGGGCCGTAATTCACCCCTCCACTTT. The chain combines TRBV15 with TRBJ1-6; D may be TRBD1 (6 bases). The CDR3 has 15 amino acids. V gave up 3 bases and J gave up 6 bases, with 12 bases separating them. Germline CDR1 reads LNHNV; CDR2 reads YYDKDF (reference sequence).

This clonotype was detected ten times or more. V gene TRBV15 combines with J gene TRBJ2-1; 8 bases are shared with TRBD2. CDR3 size: 16 residues. Germline CDR1 LNHNV, CDR2 YYDKDF (reference sequence). After removal of 5 bases from V and 4 bases from J, the junction contained 10 bases not matched to a gene. CDR3 nucleotide sequence: TGTGCCACCAGCGGTAGACGGGGGGGTCTGTACAATGAGCAGTTCTTC. Translation gives CATSGRRGGLYNEQFF.

This clonotype was found a few times. This chain connects TRBV19 to TRBJ2-7; 10 bases map to TRBD1. Losses at the gene ends were 3 bases for V and 3 bases for J; bases not matched to a gene: 5. Germline assignment: CDR1 LNHDA and CDR2 SQIVND (reference sequence). CDR3 length equals 15 residues. Here the CDR3 reads CASSMPGQGIYEQYF. The DNA for the CDR3 is TGTGCCAGTAGTATGCCGGGACAGGGGATCTACGAGCAGTACTTC.

This rearrangement joins TRBV18 to TRBJ2-7, with D possibly called TRBD1 or TRBD2 (7 bases each). Trimming left V 3 bases short and J 5 bases short, with 20 bases between. There are 16 residues in the CDR3. Germline V gives CDR1 KGHSH, CDR2 LQKENI. The CDR3 DNA sequence: TGTGCCAGCTCACCGGGACTTCAGGGGGGGGGAGACGAGCAGTACTTC. Translation gives CASSPGLQGGGDEQYF.